This paragraph reports one T cell receptor beta chain. Its antigen is not known. The sample is drawn from a study of shared clonotypes between healthy human individuals. Germline assignment: CDR1 SGHRS and CDR2 YFSETQ. J was trimmed by 4 bases and V by 4 bases; bases with no gene match: 9. CDR3 length: 16 residues. Study results and limitations: Apart from blood, nothing was sampled; tissue repertoires likely differ. Clonotypes shared by all four donors outscored non-shared clonotypes in generation probability.

A deep-level run was used for the assay. The protocol was immunoSEQ multiplex PCR, while the TCRdb copy is restricted to in-frame clones and leaves out a portion. The sample contains more than 2,000,000 clones, more than 80% of which appear only once. The sequence was collected from a man aged 18 to 29 in good health. Some clones in this sample may be carry-over from other donors' samples. The J gene is TRBJ1-3, the V gene TRBV5-1; TRBD1 matches at 9 bases. The sample was naive CD4+ T cells from PBMCs. The subset denotes: CD45RA+ positively selected. As DNA, the CDR3 is TGCGCCAGCAGCAGCGAGGGACAGGGTACCGGAAACACCATATATTTT. This sequence encodes CASSSEGQGTGNTIYF.